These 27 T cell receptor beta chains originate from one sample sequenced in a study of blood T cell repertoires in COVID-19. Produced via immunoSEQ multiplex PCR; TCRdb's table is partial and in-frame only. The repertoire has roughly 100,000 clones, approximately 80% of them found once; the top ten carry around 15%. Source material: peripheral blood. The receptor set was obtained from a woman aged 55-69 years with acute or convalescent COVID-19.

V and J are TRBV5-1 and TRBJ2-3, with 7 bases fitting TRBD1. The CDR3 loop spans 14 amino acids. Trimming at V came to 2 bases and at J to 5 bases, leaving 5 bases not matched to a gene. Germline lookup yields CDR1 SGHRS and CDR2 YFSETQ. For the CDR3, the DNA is TGCGCCAGCAGCTTACAGGGGCCAGAAGATACGCAGTATTTT. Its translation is CASSLQGPEDTQYF.

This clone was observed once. CDR3 DNA: TGTGCCAGCTCCCCTTCGGGGGGGGTGGGCACTGAAGCTTTCTTT. Translating gives CASSPSGGVGTEAFF. This sequence joins TRBV18 and TRBJ1-1; possibly TRBD1 for D (5 bases). V lost 6 bases, J lost 4 bases, and 18 bases lay in between. Germline CDR1 KGHSH, CDR2 LQKENI. CDR3 size: 15 residues.

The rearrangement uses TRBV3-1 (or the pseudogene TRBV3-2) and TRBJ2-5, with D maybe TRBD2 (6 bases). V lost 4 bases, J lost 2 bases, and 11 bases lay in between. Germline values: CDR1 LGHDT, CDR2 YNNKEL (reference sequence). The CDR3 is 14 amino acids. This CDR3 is CASSPWEVQETQYF. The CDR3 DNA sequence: TGTGCCAGCAGCCCGTGGGAGGTTCAAGAGACCCAGTACTTC.

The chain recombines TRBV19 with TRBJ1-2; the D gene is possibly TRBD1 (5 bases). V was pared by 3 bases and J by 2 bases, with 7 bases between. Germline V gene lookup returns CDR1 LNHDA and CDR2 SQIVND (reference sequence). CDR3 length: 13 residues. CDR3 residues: CASSMTENYGYTF. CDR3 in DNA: TGTGCCAGTAGTATGACAGAGAACTATGGCTACACCTTC.

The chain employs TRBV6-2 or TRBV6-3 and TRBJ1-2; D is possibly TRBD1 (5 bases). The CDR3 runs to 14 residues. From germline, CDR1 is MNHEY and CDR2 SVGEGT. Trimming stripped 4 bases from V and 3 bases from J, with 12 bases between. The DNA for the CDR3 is TGTGCCAGCAGTTCGGCAGGGCCCTACTATGGCTACACCTTC. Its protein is CASSSAGPYYGYTF.

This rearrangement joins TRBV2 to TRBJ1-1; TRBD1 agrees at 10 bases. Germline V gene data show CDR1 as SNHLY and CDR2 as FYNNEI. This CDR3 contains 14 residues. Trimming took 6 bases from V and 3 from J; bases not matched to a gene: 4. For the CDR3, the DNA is TGTGCCAGCAGGAGGGACAGGGGCGACACTGAAGCTTTCTTT. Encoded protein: CASRRDRGDTEAFF.

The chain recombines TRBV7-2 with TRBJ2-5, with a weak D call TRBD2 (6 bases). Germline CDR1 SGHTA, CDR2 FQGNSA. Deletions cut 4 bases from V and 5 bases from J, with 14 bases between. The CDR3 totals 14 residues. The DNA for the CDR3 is TGTGCCAGCAGCTACCAAGGAGGGGCGGAGACCCAGTACTTC. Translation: CASSYQGGAETQYF.

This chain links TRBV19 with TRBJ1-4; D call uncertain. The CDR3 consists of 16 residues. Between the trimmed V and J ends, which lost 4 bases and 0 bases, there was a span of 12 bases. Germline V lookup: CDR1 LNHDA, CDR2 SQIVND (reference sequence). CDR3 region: CASSTRTGATNEKLFF. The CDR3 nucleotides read TGTGCCAGTAGTACCCGGACGGGAGCAACTAATGAAAAACTGTTTTTT.

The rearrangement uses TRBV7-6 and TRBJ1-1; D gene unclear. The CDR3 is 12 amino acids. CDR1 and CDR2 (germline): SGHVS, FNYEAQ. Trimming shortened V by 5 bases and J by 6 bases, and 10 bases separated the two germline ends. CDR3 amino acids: CASSPPGSEAFF. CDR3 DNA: TGTGCCAGCAGCCCCCCGGGATCTGAAGCTTTCTTT.

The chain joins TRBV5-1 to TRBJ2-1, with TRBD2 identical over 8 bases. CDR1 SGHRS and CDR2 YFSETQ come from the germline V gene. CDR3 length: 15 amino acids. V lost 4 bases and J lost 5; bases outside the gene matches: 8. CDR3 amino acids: CASSPGLAGNNEQFF. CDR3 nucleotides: TGCGCCAGCAGCCCGGGGTTAGCGGGGAACAATGAGCAGTTCTTC.

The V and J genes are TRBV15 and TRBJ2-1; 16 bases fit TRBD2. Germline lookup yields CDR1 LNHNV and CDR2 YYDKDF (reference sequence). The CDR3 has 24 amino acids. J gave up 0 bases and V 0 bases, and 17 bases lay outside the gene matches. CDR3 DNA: TGTGCCACCAGCAGAGAAGCGGGACTAGCGGGGGGGCATTTAATCTCGGGCTCCTACAATGAGCAGTTCTTC. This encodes CATSREAGLAGGHLISGSYNEQFF.

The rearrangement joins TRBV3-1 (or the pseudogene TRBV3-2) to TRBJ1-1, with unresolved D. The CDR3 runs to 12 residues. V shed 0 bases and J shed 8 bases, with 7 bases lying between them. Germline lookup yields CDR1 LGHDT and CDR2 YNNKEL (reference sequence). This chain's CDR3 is CASSQEFREAFF. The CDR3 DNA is TGTGCCAGCAGCCAAGAGTTCAGGGAAGCTTTCTTT.

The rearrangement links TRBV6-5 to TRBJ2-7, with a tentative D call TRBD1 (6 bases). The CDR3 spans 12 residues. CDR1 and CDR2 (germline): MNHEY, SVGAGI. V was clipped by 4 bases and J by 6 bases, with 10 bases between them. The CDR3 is CASSFTRGEQYF. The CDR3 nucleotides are TGTGCCAGCAGTTTTACCAGGGGCGAGCAGTACTTC.

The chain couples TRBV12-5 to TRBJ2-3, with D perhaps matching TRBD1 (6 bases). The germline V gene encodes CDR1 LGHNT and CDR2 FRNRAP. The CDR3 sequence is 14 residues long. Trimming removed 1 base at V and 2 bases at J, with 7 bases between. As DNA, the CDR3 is TGTGCTAGTGGTTTGGGGACAGACACAGATACGCAGTATTTT. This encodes CASGLGTDTDTQYF.

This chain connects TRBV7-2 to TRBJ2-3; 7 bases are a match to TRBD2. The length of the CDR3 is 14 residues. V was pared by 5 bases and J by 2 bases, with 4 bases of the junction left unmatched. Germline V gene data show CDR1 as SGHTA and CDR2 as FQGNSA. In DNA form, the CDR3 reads TGTGCCAGCAGCGGCGGACTAGTCACAGATACGCAGTATTTT. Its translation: CASSGGLVTDTQYF.

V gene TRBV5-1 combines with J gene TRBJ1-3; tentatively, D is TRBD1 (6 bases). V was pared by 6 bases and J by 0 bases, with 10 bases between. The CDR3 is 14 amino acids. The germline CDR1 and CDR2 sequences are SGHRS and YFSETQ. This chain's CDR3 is CASKDSDSGNTIYF. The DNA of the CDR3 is TGCGCCAGCAAGGACAGCGACTCTGGAAACACCATATATTTT.

The CDR3 DNA reads TGTGCCAGCAGCCCGGAGGTGAGCGGGACCTACGAGCAGTACTTC. It specifies CASSPEVSGTYEQYF. The gene calls are TRBV3-1 (or the pseudogene TRBV3-2) and TRBJ2-7, with 7 positions matching TRBD2. Germline V gene data show CDR1 as LGHDT and CDR2 as YNNKEL (reference sequence). The V segment lost 4 bases and the J segment 2 bases; nucleotides outside the gene matches: 8. The CDR3 loop spans 15 amino acids.

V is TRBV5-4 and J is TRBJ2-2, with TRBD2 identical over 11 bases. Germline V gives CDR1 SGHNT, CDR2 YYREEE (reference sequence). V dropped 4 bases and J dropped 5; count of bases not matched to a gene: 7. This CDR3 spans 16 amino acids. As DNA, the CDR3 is TGTGCCAGCAGCCGCAAACTAGCGGGAGATACCGGGGAGCTGTTTTTT. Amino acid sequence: CASSRKLAGDTGELFF.

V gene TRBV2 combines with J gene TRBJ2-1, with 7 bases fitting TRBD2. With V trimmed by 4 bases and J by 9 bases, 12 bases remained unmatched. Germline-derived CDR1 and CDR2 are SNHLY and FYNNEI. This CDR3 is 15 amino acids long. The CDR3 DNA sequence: TGTGCCAGCAGTGTGGGACTACGCGGCGGTGGTGAGCAGTTCTTC. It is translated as CASSVGLRGGGEQFF.

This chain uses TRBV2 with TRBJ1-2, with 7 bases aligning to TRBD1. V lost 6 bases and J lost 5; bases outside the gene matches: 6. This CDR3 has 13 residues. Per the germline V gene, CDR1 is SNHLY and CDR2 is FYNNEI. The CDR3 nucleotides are TGTGCCAGCAGCGACAGGGTTCCGTATGGCTACACCTTC. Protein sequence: CASSDRVPYGYTF.

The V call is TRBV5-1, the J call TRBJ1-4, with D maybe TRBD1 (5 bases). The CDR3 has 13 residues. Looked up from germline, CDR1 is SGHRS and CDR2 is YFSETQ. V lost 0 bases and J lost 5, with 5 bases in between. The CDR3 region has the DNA TGCGCCAGCAGCTTGGGACAGAATGAAAAACTGTTTTTT. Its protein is CASSLGQNEKLFF.

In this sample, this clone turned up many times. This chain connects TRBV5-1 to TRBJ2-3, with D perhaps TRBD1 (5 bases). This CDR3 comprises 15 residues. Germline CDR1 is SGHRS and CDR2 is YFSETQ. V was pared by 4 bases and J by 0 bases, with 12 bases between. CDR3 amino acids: CASSPAPGSTDTQYF. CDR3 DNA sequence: TGCGCCAGCAGCCCTGCGCCAGGGAGCACAGATACGCAGTATTTT.

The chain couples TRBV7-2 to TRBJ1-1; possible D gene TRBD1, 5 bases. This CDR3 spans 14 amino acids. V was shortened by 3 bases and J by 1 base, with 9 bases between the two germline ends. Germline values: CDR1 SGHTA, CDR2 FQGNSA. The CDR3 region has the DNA TGTGCCAGCAGCTTTCGACAGACGAACACTGAAGCTTTCTTT. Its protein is CASSFRQTNTEAFF. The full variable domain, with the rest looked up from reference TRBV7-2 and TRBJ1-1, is GAGVSQSPSNKVTEKGKDVELRCDPISGHTALYWYRQSLGQGLEFLIYFQGNSAPDKSGLPSDRFSAERTGGSVSTLTIQRTQQEDSAVYLCASSFRQTNTEAFFGQGTRLTVV.

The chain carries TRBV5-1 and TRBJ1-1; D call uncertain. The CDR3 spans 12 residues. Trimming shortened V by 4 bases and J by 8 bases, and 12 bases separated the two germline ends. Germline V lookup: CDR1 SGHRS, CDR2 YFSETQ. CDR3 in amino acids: CASSPEAGEAFF. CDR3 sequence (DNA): TGCGCCAGCAGCCCCGAGGCCGGAGAAGCTTTCTTT. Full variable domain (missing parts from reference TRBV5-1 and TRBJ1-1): KAGVTQTPRYLIKTRGQQVTLSCSPISGHRSVSWYQQTPGQGLQFLFEYFSETQRNKGNFPGRFSGRQFSNSRSEMNVSTLELGDSALYLCASSPEAGEAFFGQGTRLTVV.

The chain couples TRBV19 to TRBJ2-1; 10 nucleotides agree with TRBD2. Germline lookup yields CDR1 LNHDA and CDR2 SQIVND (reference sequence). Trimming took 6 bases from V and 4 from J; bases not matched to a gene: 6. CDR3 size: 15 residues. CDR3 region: CASRQLAGLYNEQFF. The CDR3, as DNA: TGTGCCAGTAGACAACTAGCGGGACTGTACAATGAGCAGTTCTTC. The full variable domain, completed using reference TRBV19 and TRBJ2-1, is DGGITQSPKYLFRKEGQNVTLSCEQNLNHDAMYWYRQDPGQGLRLIYYSQIVNDFQKGDIAEGYSVSREKKESFPLTVTSAQKNPTAFYLCASRQLAGLYNEQFFGPGTRLTVL.

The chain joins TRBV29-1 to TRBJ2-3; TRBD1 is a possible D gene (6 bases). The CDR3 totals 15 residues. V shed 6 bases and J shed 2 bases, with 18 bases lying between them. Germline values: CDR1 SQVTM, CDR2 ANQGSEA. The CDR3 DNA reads TGCAGCGTAGAGGTTAAACAGGGCAACACAGATACGCAGTATTTT. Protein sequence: CSVEVKQGNTDTQYF.

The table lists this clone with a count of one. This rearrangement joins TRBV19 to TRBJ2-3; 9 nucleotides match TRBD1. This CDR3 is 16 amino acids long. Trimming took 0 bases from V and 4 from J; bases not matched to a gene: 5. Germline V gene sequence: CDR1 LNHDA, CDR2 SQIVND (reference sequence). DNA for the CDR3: TGTGCCAGTAGTATAGAAGGGACAGGGAAACCAGATACGCAGTATTTT. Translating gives CASSIEGTGKPDTQYF.